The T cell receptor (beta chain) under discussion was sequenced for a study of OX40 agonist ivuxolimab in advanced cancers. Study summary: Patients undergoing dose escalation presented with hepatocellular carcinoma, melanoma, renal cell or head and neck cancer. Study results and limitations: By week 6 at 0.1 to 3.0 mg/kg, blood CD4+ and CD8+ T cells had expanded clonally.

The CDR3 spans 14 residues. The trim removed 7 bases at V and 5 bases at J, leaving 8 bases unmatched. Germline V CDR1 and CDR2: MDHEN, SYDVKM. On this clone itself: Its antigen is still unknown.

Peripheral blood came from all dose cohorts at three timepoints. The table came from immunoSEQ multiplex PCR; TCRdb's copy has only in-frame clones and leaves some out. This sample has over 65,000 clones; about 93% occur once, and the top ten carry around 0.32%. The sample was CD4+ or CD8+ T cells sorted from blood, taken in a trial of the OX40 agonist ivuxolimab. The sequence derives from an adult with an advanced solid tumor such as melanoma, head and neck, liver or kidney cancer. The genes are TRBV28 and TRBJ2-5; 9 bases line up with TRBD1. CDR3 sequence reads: CASTLTGGVETQYF. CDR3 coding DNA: TGTGCCAGCACGTTAACAGGGGGCGTGGAGACCCAGTACTTC.